A selection of T cell receptor beta chains follows, all from one sample in a study of response to subunit inactivated influenza vaccine. MiXCR, applied by TCRdb to the RT-PCR reads, yields one record per CDR3 protein. This sample has about 830,000 distinct CDR3 sequences; 18% occur once, and the top ten carry roughly a tenth. Sequenced material: PBMCs from blood, taken roughly 5 days after vaccination. These receptors originate from a man aged 50 to 59 who received an inactivated influenza vaccine. Both conserved end residues are trimmed from each CDR3. Not all rows give a size; the values are once, few, many and, for expanded clones, a class.

V | size | CDR3
TRBV10-3 | few | AISRSGGSNTGELF
TRBV28 | few | ASSSNDRGVSNSPLH
TRBV2 | . | ASSESGHIAYEQY
TRBV4-3 | . | ASSQIGYTGELF
TRBV12-5 | . | ASGSETASTDTQY
TRBV7-2 | . | ASSLVQAGREQY
TRBV9 | . | ASSPAGPSYEQY
TRBV7-9 | . | ASSLVSQSPGYT
TRBV6-5 | . | ASSYSGGVGYT
TRBV5-6 | . | ASSLEIAGYNEQF
TRBV12-3/TRBV12-4 | . | ASRETGGVGQPQH
TRBV5-5 | few | ASSSKGGGVGSPLH
TRBV20-1 | many | SWGQAYNEQF
TRBV6-6 | . | ASSGTGANVLT
TRBV6-2/TRBV6-3 | . | ASSYVPYYEQY
TRBV20-1 | . | SAVRGSDSPLH
TRBV12-3/TRBV12-4 | . | ASSPQGWELF
TRBV4-1 | . | ASSHPPDRQNDIQY
TRBV20-1 | . | SAIGLYNEQF
TRBV5-1 | many | ASSLGQGRETQY
TRBV5-1 | few | ASSLAALGTGELF
TRBV20-1 | many | SVGIADSYNEQF
TRBV2 | . | ASSQGPANQETQY
TRBV20-1 | few | SASARHTDTQY
TRBV11-1 | . | ASSLPSGQGLASTDTQY
TRBV6-5 | few | ASSYSSGINQPQH
TRBV12-3/TRBV12-4 | many | ASSLDGGSYNEQF
TRBV20-1 | . | SANGKGRYNEQF
TRBV3-1 | few | ASSQELPRQTNTGELF
TRBV24-1 | . | ATSGTGNTEAF
TRBV27 | . | ASSPHPSGSTDTQY
TRBV20-1 | few | SAREGAGGYT
TRBV11-2 | . | ASSLRLEQETQY
TRBV20-1 | few | SARDGDRGLDQF
TRBV19 | . | ASSMGQLVYEQY
TRBV12-3/TRBV12-4 | . | ASSSLDRGDEKLF
TRBV15 | many | ATSRVLDSDYSNQPQH
TRBV15 | few | ATSREDWPLSSSYEQY
TRBV4-3 | few | ASSQDQVASYEQY
TRBV12-3/TRBV12-4 | many | ASSFNRGGEQY
TRBV10-3 | few | AIREARSSYNEQF
TRBV28 | . | ASSPWSLGDTQY
TRBV20-1 | . | SARLGLAGGPEQF
TRBV5-5 | . | ASSLKSRGNYNEQF
TRBV15 | few | ATSSGTTDTQY
TRBV12-3/TRBV12-4 | many | ASSPPGGGRSNEQF
TRBV7-2 | many | ASSFPRGWTGKYEQY
TRBV12-3/TRBV12-4 | many | ASSITRDSEYVLFAGNTIY
TRBV20-1 | . | STSLAGDWETQY
TRBV20-1 | . | SASDLGYT
TRBV5-1 | few | ASSRGQGAVSYNEQF
TRBV4-3 | few | ASSQDYPPAIAGNTGELF
TRBV2 | few | ASSEGGNEQF
TRBV12-3/TRBV12-4 | . | ASTPTAISSGNTIY
TRBV6-1 | few | ASSRRTETYEQY
TRBV20-1 | . | SARDGTSGGSEQF